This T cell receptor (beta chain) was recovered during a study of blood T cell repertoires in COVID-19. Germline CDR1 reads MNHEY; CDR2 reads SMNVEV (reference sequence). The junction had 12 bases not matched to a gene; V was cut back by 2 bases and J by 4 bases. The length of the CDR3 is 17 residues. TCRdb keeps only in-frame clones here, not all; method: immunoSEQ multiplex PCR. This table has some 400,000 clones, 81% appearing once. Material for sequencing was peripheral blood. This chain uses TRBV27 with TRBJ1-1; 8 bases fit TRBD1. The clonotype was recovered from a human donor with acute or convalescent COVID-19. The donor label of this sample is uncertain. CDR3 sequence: CASSLRRPGGKATEAFF. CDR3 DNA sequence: TGTGCCAGCAGTTTACGCCGTCCAGGGGGCAAGGCCACTGAAGCTTTCTTT.